Listed below are T cell receptor beta chains from one sample, sequenced in a study of T-cell memory formation after mild COVID-19. TCRdb reanalysed the 5' RACE reads using MiXCR and keeps one entry per CDR3 protein. The sample carries approximately 250,000 distinct CDR3 sequences, approximately 15% recorded once. The material sequenced was PBMCs or a T cell subset sorted from them (not recorded which). The source is a man younger than 35 who had mild COVID-19 (a few samples of this study predate the infection). Cell type and time point are not known. CDR3s leave out the opening cysteine and the closing phenylalanine or tryptophan.

v_gene	j_gene	CDR3aa
TRBV3-1	TRBJ1-2	ASSRQGSGGYT
TRBV10-3	TRBJ1-2	AITLGERYGYT
TRBV5-8	TRBJ1-5	ASSRGESNQPQH
TRBV4-1	TRBJ1-2	ASSQAPGVGGFYGYT
TRBV4-2	TRBJ2-1	ASSQGGRYNEQF
TRBV20-1	TRBJ1-1	SAREGGTGTEAF
TRBV6-5	TRBJ2-1	ASSRLGLAGAAAAYNEQF
TRBV27	TRBJ2-2	ASSRIPGELF
TRBV7-8	TRBJ2-5	ASPGGSFETQY
TRBV5-1	TRBJ1-1	ASSLRVAANTEAF
TRBV5-1	TRBJ1-1	ASSRVLGGDTEAF
TRBV20-1	TRBJ2-6	SARVGGPRSGANVLT
TRBV7-2	TRBJ2-2	ASSLERGRTGELF
TRBV28	TRBJ1-6	ASSRQGSLSPLH
TRBV25-1	TRBJ2-2	ASSEYGQGARAGELF
TRBV7-3	TRBJ2-3	ASSKMGGYTDTQY
TRBV9	TRBJ2-5	ASSVVSQGETQY
TRBV7-9	TRBJ2-1	ASSSTQGNSYNEQF
TRBV18	TRBJ1-1	ASSPQGSGAEAF